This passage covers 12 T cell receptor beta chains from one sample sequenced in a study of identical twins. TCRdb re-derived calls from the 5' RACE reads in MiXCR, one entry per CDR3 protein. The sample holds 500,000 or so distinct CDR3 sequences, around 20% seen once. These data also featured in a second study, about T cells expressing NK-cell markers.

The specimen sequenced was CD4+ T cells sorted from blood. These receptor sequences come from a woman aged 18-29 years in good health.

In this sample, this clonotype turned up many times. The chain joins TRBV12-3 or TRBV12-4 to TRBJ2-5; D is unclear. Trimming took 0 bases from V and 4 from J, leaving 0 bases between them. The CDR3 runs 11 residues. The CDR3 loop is CASSLAETQYF. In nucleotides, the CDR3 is TGTGCCAGCAGTTTAGCAGAGACCCAGTACTTC.

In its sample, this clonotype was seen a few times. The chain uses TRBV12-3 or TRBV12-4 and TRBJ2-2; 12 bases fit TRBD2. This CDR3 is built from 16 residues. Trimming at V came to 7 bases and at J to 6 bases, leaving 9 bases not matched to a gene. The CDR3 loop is CASILRASGGAGELFF. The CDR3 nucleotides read TGTGCCAGCATCCTAAGGGCTAGCGGGGGGGCCGGGGAGCTGTTTTTT.

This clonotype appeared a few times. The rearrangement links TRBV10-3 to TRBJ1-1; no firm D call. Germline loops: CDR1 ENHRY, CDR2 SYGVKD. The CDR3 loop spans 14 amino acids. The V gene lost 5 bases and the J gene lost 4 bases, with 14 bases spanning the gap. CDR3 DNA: TGTGCCATCAGTTTGACCGAAGTGGCCACTGAAGCTTTCTTT. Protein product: CAISLTEVATEAFF.

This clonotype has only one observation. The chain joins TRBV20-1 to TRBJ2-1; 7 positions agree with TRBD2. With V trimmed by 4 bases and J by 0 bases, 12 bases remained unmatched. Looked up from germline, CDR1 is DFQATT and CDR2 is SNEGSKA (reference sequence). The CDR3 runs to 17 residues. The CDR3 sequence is CSATIVGRSSSYNEQFF. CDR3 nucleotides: TGCAGTGCTACCATCGTCGGGAGGTCAAGCTCCTACAATGAGCAGTTCTTC.

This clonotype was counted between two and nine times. CDR3 sequence (DNA): TGTGCCAGCAGCTCGAGACAGGGGTATGGCACTGAAGCTTTCTTT. Its protein is CASSSRQGYGTEAFF. The J gene is TRBJ1-1, the V gene TRBV4-2; 8 bases fit TRBD1. Germline CDR1 LGHNA, CDR2 YNFKEQ. The CDR3 spans 15 residues. J gave up 4 bases and V 5 bases, and 9 bases lay outside the gene matches.

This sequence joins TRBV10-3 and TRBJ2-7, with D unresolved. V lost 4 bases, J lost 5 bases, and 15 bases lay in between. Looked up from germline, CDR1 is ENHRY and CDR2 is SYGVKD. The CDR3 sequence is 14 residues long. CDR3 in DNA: TGTGCCATCAGTGCCTCCCTAAACAGCCACGAGCAGTACTTC. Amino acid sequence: CAISASLNSHEQYF.

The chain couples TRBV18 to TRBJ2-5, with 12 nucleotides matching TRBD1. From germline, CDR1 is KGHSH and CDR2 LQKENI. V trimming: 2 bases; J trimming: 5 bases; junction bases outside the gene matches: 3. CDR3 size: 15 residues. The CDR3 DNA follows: TGTGCCAGCTCACCAGGGACAGGGGGCCGGGAGACCCAGTACTTC. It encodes CASSPGTGGRETQYF. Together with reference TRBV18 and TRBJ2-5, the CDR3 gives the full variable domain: NAGVMQNPRHLVRRRGQEARLRCSPMKGHSHVYWYRQLPEEGLKFMVYLQKENIIDESGMPKERFSAEFPKEGPSILRIQQVVRGDSAAYFCASSPGTGGRETQYFGPGTRLLVL.

CDR3 sequence (DNA): TGCGCCAGCAGCCCCGAAGGAGGGGATGAGCAGTTCTTC. Translation: CASSPEGGDEQFF. The V gene is TRBV4-3, the J gene TRBJ2-1; perhaps TRBD2 as D (6 bases). CDR1 LGHNA and CDR2 YSLEER come from the germline V gene. This CDR3 spans 13 amino acids. The V end lost 4 bases, the J end lost 8 bases, and 12 bases lay between the germline ends.

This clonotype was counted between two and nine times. DNA of the CDR3: TGCAGTTTCGCCGGGACTCAGCAGGATGAGCAGTTCTTC. It codes for CSFAGTQQDEQFF. The chain combines TRBV20-1 with TRBJ2-1; maybe TRBD2 (6 bases). This CDR3 has 13 residues. Germline loops: CDR1 DFQATT, CDR2 SNEGSKA (reference sequence). V gave up 8 bases and J gave up 8 bases, with 19 bases separating them.

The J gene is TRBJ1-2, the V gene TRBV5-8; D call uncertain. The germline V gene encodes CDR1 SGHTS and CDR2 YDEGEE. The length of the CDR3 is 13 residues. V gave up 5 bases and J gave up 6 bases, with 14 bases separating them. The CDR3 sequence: CASSRRSSDGYTF. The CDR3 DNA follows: TGTGCCAGCAGTCGCCGGTCCAGCGATGGCTACACCTTC.

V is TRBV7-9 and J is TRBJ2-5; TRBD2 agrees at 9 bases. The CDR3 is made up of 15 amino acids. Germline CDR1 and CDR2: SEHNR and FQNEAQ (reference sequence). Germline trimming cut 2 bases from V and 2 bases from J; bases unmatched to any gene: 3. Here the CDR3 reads CASSLRREGQETQYF. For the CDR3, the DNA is TGTGCCAGCAGCTTACGGCGGGAGGGACAAGAGACCCAGTACTTC.

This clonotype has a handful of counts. The CDR3 DNA reads TGCAGTGCTAGAGATCCACTAGCGGGCTACGGGACCCAGTACTTC. Protein product: CSARDPLAGYGTQYF. The chain carries TRBV20-1 and TRBJ2-5, with 9 bases that match TRBD2. Germline V gene data show CDR1 as DFQATT and CDR2 as SNEGSKA (reference sequence). Trimming took 0 bases from V and 7 from J; bases not matched to a gene: 9. The CDR3 extends over 15 amino acids.